The 9 T cell receptor beta chains given below trace back to one sample, sequenced in a study of cytotoxic CD8 clonotypes in ibrutinib-treated CLL. Data came from immunoSEQ multiplex PCR; TCRdb stores just in-frame clones and leaves some out. Of 130,000 or so clones listed, 80% to 90% were seen once; the top ten hold approximately 2%. Material: PBMCs, obtained after 24 months of ibrutinib treatment. The receptors come from a human donor with chronic lymphocytic leukemia.

A few counts support this clone. The chain recombines TRBV7-3 with TRBJ2-1; TRBD2 aligns across 7 bases. CDR1 SGHTA and CDR2 FQGTGA come from the germline V gene. Trimming at V came to 2 bases and at J to 3 bases, leaving 4 bases not matched to a gene. CDR3 length: 15 amino acids. This CDR3 reads CASSLQAGNYNEQFF. The CDR3 coding sequence is TGTGCCAGCAGCTTACAAGCGGGAAACTACAATGAGCAGTTCTTC.

The rearrangement uses TRBV18 and TRBJ2-3, with 12 bases identical to TRBD2. J gave up 4 bases and V 6 bases, and 5 bases lay outside the gene matches. This CDR3 has 15 amino acids. Germline V lookup: CDR1 KGHSH, CDR2 LQKENI. This CDR3 reads CASSPTSGRPDTQYF. The CDR3 nucleotides are TGTGCCAGCTCTCCCACTAGCGGGAGGCCAGATACGCAGTATTTT.

V gene TRBV9 combines with J gene TRBJ1-2; D is perhaps TRBD1 (5 bases). The CDR3 is 18 residues long. Per the germline V gene, CDR1 is SGDLS and CDR2 is YYNGEE. Trimming left V 4 bases short and J 0 bases short, with 22 bases between. The CDR3 DNA reads as TGTGCCAGCAGCCCGGGGGGAACTGTTGAAAGAGCTAACTATGGCTACACCTTC. Protein sequence: CASSPGGTVERANYGYTF.

The V and J genes are TRBV2 and TRBJ2-5, with 7 positions matching TRBD2. Per germline, CDR1 SNHLY and CDR2 FYNNEI. Unmatched junction bases numbered 11, after V lost 6 bases and J lost 1 base. The CDR3 has 16 residues. In DNA form, the CDR3 reads TGTGCCAGCAGACGCGGGGGATCTGTTCTCCAAGAGACCCAGTACTTC. The encoded protein is CASRRGGSVLQETQYF.

This clone was observed a single time. The rearrangement links TRBV27 to TRBJ2-3, with 7 bases aligning to TRBD2. Germline trimming cut 6 bases from V and 0 bases from J; bases unmatched to any gene: 9. This CDR3 has 16 amino acids. CDR1 is MNHEY, CDR2 SMNVEV, per germline (reference sequence). The CDR3 reads CASSSPSGKSTDTQYF. CDR3 DNA: TGTGCCAGCAGCTCCCCTAGCGGAAAGAGCACAGATACGCAGTATTTT.

This clone was seen once. This chain uses TRBV14 with TRBJ1-4; D may be TRBD1 (5 bases). The CDR3 length is 16 residues. CDR1 and CDR2 from the germline V gene are SGHDN and FVKESK. V lost 1 base and J lost 2, with 11 bases in between. Here the CDR3 DNA reads TGTGCCAGCAGCCAAGTTGGTAGGGGCACTAATGAAAAACTGTTTTTT. This sequence encodes CASSQVGRGTNEKLFF.

This clone has just one count. The chain employs TRBV18 and TRBJ2-5, with D perhaps matching TRBD2 (6 bases). Germline assignment: CDR1 KGHSH and CDR2 LQKENI. V lost 2 bases and J lost 4, with 11 bases in between. This CDR3 comprises 14 residues. The CDR3 reads CASSPASAGETQYF. In DNA, the CDR3 is TGTGCCAGCTCACCAGCTAGCGCAGGAGAGACCCAGTACTTC.

The chain links TRBV28 to TRBJ2-1, with 14 bases aligning to TRBD2. This CDR3 comprises 15 residues. The V segment lost 5 bases and the J segment 9 bases; nucleotides outside the gene matches: 6. Germline V gene lookup returns CDR1 MDHEN and CDR2 SYDVKM. This CDR3 is CASSMGTSGRVEQFF. The CDR3 DNA reads TGTGCCAGCAGTATGGGGACTAGCGGGAGAGTTGAGCAGTTCTTC.

The chain recombines TRBV2 with TRBJ1-1; D uncertain. CDR1 SNHLY and CDR2 FYNNEI come from the germline V gene. The CDR3 extends over 14 amino acids. V was pared by 7 bases and J by 4 bases, with 16 bases between. CDR3 region: CASIEGRGRTEAFF. CDR3 nucleotides: TGTGCCAGCATCGAGGGTAGAGGACGCACTGAAGCTTTCTTT.